This passage covers 19 T cell receptor beta chains from one sample sequenced in a study of cytomegalovirus exposure and HLA in healthy donors. The PCR ran on 60 Vbeta and 13 Jbeta primers. TCRdb keeps only in-frame clones here, not all; method: immunoSEQ multiplex PCR. The sample holds about 210,000 clones, 85% seen once. Sequenced: PBMCs. These receptor sequences come from a girl under 10 years old in good health and CMV-seronegative.

This chain uses TRBV6-1 with TRBJ1-5; 8 bases line up with TRBD1. The length of the CDR3 is 13 residues. The V and J ends lost 7 bases and 6 bases, in that order; junction bases with no gene match: 5. Germline CDR1 is MNHNS and CDR2 is SASEGT. The CDR3 region is CASTQGAGQPQHF. CDR3 sequence (DNA): TGTGCCAGCACGCAGGGGGCGGGTCAGCCCCAGCATTTT.

The V gene is TRBV25-1, the J gene TRBJ1-4; D remains unclear. Germline assignment: CDR1 MGHDK and CDR2 SYGVNS. The CDR3 is made up of 13 amino acids. Between the trimmed V and J ends, which lost 4 bases and 8 bases, there was a span of 11 bases. The CDR3 coding sequence is TGTGCCAGCAGTGGAGCCTCCCGAGAAAAACTGTTTTTT. Its protein is CASSGASREKLFF.

The rearrangement uses TRBV27 and TRBJ1-5; a possible D gene is TRBD1 (5 bases). The ends were cut back, 0 bases at V and 6 bases at J, with 12 bases in the middle. Germline V gene data show CDR1 as MNHEY and CDR2 as SMNVEV (reference sequence). There are 15 residues in the CDR3. CDR3 sequence (DNA): TGTGCCAGCAGTTTATCGGCCAGGGATACTCAGCCCCAGCATTTT. Translation gives CASSLSARDTQPQHF.

This chain joins TRBV11-3 and TRBJ2-1, with 8 bases aligning to TRBD2. Per the germline V gene, CDR1 is SGHNT and CDR2 is YENEEA. CDR3 size: 15 residues. The V segment lost 4 bases and the J segment 0 bases; nucleotides outside the gene matches: 2. The CDR3 coding sequence is TGTGCCAGCAGCTCGGGACTAGGCTCCTACAATGAGCAGTTCTTC. This gives the protein CASSSGLGSYNEQFF.

As to this clone: A read error may produce the germline difference seen at one junction end. The rearrangement joins TRBV7-2 to TRBJ1-5, with unresolved D. Germline lookup yields CDR1 SGHTA and CDR2 FQGNSA. The CDR3 sequence is 16 residues long. DNA for the CDR3: TGTGCCAGCAGCTTAGTCGGGTTAACAAGCAATCAGCCCCGGCATTTT. This translates into CASSLVGLTSNQPRHF.

J is TRBJ1-5 and V is TRBV4-2, with a possible D match to TRBD1 (5 bases). The germline V gene encodes CDR1 LGHNA and CDR2 YNFKEQ. Deletions cut 0 bases from V and 5 bases from J, with 20 bases between. The CDR3 totals 18 residues. The CDR3 loop reads CASSQETGLYRGHQPQHF. CDR3 nucleotide sequence: TGTGCCAGCAGCCAAGAGACTGGCCTATATAGGGGCCATCAGCCCCAGCATTTT.

The chain employs TRBV6-5 and TRBJ2-3; 7 bases are a match to TRBD2. This CDR3 contains 15 residues. V lost 0 bases and J lost 2; bases outside the gene matches: 2. Germline CDR1 is MNHEY and CDR2 is SVGAGI. CDR3 nucleotide sequence: TGTGCCAGCAGTTACTCAGCGGGAAACACAGATACGCAGTATTTT. As protein: CASSYSAGNTDTQYF.

V and J are TRBV27 and TRBJ2-7; the D gene is possibly TRBD2 (6 bases). V was clipped by 6 bases and J by 1 base, with 10 bases between them. Germline CDR1 MNHEY, CDR2 SMNVEV (reference sequence). The CDR3 runs 13 residues. The CDR3 sequence is CASSGGWSYEQYF. As DNA, the CDR3 is TGTGCCAGCAGCGGGGGTTGGTCCTACGAGCAGTACTTC.

The chain links TRBV5-6 to TRBJ1-3; perhaps TRBD1 as D (5 bases). Trimming removed 0 bases from V and 4 bases from J, with 5 bases in between. CDR1 is SGHDT and CDR2 is YYEEEE in the germline V gene. The CDR3 has 13 residues. The CDR3 DNA reads TGTGCCAGCAGCTTGGACAGGGGAAACACCATATATTTT. Translation gives CASSLDRGNTIYF.

The chain employs TRBV5-4 and TRBJ1-1, with D possibly matching TRBD1 (5 bases). CDR1 and CDR2 from the germline V gene are SGHNT and YYREEE (reference sequence). This CDR3 region has 14 residues. Trimming pared 2 bases from V and 4 bases from J, leaving 12 bases between. In DNA, the CDR3 is TGTGCCAGCAGCTTCATGCAGGGCAGCACTGAAGCTTTCTTT. Its protein is CASSFMQGSTEAFF.

The gene calls are TRBV4-1 and TRBJ2-1; 12 nucleotides line up with TRBD2. CDR1 and CDR2 from the germline V gene are MGHRA and YSYEKL. This CDR3 has 17 amino acids. Trimming removed 2 bases from V and 7 bases from J; junction bases left unmatched: 9. CDR3 loop: CASSQPQGLAGLNEQFF. The CDR3 nucleotides are TGCGCCAGCAGCCAACCCCAGGGACTAGCGGGCCTTAATGAGCAGTTCTTC.

The chain couples TRBV5-1 to TRBJ1-5; D gene unclear. The CDR3 is made up of 18 amino acids. Germline-derived CDR1 and CDR2 are SGHRS and YFSETQ. With 7 bases removed from V and 2 bases from J, the gap between germline ends came to 25 bases. CDR3: CASRPGPPASSRNQPQHF. DNA for the CDR3: TGCGCCAGCCGTCCTGGCCCTCCCGCTAGTAGTCGCAATCAGCCCCAGCATTTT.

This rearrangement joins TRBV7-8 to TRBJ1-1; TRBD1 is a possible D gene (5 bases). Germline-derived CDR1 and CDR2 are SGHVS and FQNEAQ. The CDR3 consists of 14 residues. V was trimmed by 5 bases and J by 3 bases, leaving 13 bases between them. CDR3 DNA: TGTGCCAGCAGCCCTGGTGGGGGGTACACTGAAGCTTTCTTT. Residues: CASSPGGGYTEAFF.

The genes are TRBV30 and TRBJ2-7; 12 bases align to TRBD2. CDR1 and CDR2 from the germline V gene are GTSNPN and SVGIG (reference sequence). Trimming cost V 3 bases and J 4 bases; bases outside gene matches: 13. The CDR3 spans 17 residues. The CDR3 sequence: CAWSLFRTSGIGYEQYF. CDR3 DNA sequence: TGTGCCTGGAGCCTATTCCGGACTAGCGGGATCGGATACGAGCAGTACTTC.

The chain's CDR3 is CASSSIAGGSYNEQFF. The CDR3 DNA is TGCGCCAGCAGCTCTATAGCGGGGGGCTCCTACAATGAGCAGTTCTTC. The chain employs TRBV5-1 and TRBJ2-1; 10 nucleotides line up with TRBD2. CDR3 length equals 16 residues. Germline CDR1 is SGHRS and CDR2 is YFSETQ. J gave up 0 bases and V 3 bases, and 3 bases lay outside the gene matches. The whole variable domain, filled in from reference TRBV5-1 and TRBJ2-1, reads KAGVTQTPRYLIKTRGQQVTLSCSPISGHRSVSWYQQTPGQGLQFLFEYFSETQRNKGNFPGRFSGRQFSNSRSEMNVSTLELGDSALYLCASSSIAGGSYNEQFFGPGTRLTVL.

This clone was counted a few times. This rearrangement joins TRBV2 to TRBJ2-5; TRBD1 agrees at 7 bases. Germline CDR1 and CDR2: SNHLY and FYNNEI. The CDR3 spans 15 residues. V gave up 4 bases and J gave up 4 bases; unmatched junction bases: 9. The CDR3 nucleotides are TGTGCCAGCAGTGGTCCCAGGGACAGAGGAGAGACCCAGTACTTC. Translated: CASSGPRDRGETQYF.

This clone was recorded only once. This chain connects TRBV23-1 to TRBJ2-7, with D possibly TRBD1 on 6 matching bases. TRBV23-1 is flagged as an ORF with uncertain function. The V and J ends lost 10 bases and 0 bases respectively, with 19 bases between them. The CDR3 covers 15 residues. CDR3 loop: CAKLRYRAHSYEQYF. CDR3 nucleotide sequence: TGCGCCAAATTGAGATACAGGGCGCACTCCTACGAGCAGTACTTC.

This clone was seen a handful of times. This chain links TRBV7-9 with TRBJ2-1, with D uncertain. V was pared by 5 bases and J by 16 bases, with 21 bases between. The CDR3 has 13 amino acids. Germline CDR1 SEHNR, CDR2 FQNEAQ (reference sequence). The CDR3 DNA reads as TGTGCCAGCAGCCCACCCCCAAGCATCGAGGTATTCTTC. Translation gives CASSPPPSIEVFF.

This chain connects TRBV9 to TRBJ1-3; D possibly corresponds to TRBD1 (6 bases). Trimming stripped 4 bases from V and 0 bases from J, with 14 bases between. The CDR3 sequence is 16 residues long. CDR1 is SGDLS, CDR2 YYNGEE, per germline. The CDR3 bases are TGTGCCAGCAGCCTCGGAGGGGGGGTCTCTGGAAACACCATATATTTT. The encoded protein is CASSLGGGVSGNTIYF. Based on the CDR3 plus reference TRBV9 and TRBJ1-3, the full variable domain is DSGVTQTPKHLITATGQRVTLRCSPRSGDLSVYWYQQSLDQGLQFLIQYYNGEERAKGNILERFSAQQFPDLHSELNLSSLELGDSALYFCASSLGGGVSGNTIYFGEGSWLTVV.